The rows below give T cell receptor beta chains drawn from one sample of a study of blood T cell repertoires in COVID-19. Here immunoSEQ multiplex PCR was the method, and the copy in TCRdb shows in-frame clones only, minus some. This sample carries about 120,000 clones, roughly 81% of them seen once, and the ten largest clones take roughly 3.5%. Sequencing was carried out using peripheral blood. The source is a man aged 35 to 55 with acute or convalescent COVID-19. Both conserved end residues are part of each CDR3. The order of the fields is clone size, J gene, V gene, CDR3 protein. Clone size is given for some rows only: seen once, a few or many times, or a class if the clone is expanded.

clone_size: few; j_call: TRBJ2-7; v_call: TRBV3-1/TRBV3-2; cdr3_aa: CASSQGQGAWYEQYF
clone_size: -; j_call: TRBJ2-1; v_call: TRBV11-2; cdr3_aa: CASSSLRGYNEQFF
clone_size: -; j_call: TRBJ2-4; v_call: TRBV14; cdr3_aa: CASSPGLGGANIQYF
clone_size: -; j_call: TRBJ2-7; v_call: TRBV6-5; cdr3_aa: CASRSISQSSYEQYF
clone_size: -; j_call: TRBJ2-7; v_call: TRBV5-5; cdr3_aa: CASSLNRPDLTYEQYF
clone_size: -; j_call: TRBJ2-7; v_call: TRBV7-3; cdr3_aa: CASSWRPGQGPWDEQYF
clone_size: -; j_call: TRBJ2-5; v_call: TRBV27; cdr3_aa: CASSLSSALQTQYF
clone_size: -; j_call: TRBJ2-5; v_call: TRBV27; cdr3_aa: CASSLREEFVETQYF
clone_size: -; j_call: TRBJ1-2; v_call: TRBV9; cdr3_aa: CASSVEAGGGYGYTF
clone_size: -; j_call: TRBJ2-1; v_call: TRBV5-5; cdr3_aa: CASTFLPGLGSDEQFF
clone_size: few; j_call: TRBJ2-5; v_call: TRBV20-1; cdr3_aa: CSASAGLALQETQYF
clone_size: -; j_call: TRBJ1-5; v_call: TRBV6-1; cdr3_aa: CASSEPGYYRDQPQHF
clone_size: -; j_call: TRBJ1-2; v_call: TRBV18; cdr3_aa: CASSPPFQTESVYGYTF
clone_size: -; j_call: TRBJ1-1; v_call: TRBV30; cdr3_aa: CAWSVGWGQGTMNTEAFF
clone_size: -; j_call: TRBJ2-2; v_call: TRBV7-2; cdr3_aa: CASSRKITGIRSNTGELFF
clone_size: -; j_call: TRBJ1-2; v_call: TRBV7-9; cdr3_aa: CASSLGQGYGYTF
clone_size: -; j_call: TRBJ2-5; v_call: TRBV18; cdr3_aa: CASSPPVGETQYF
clone_size: few; j_call: TRBJ1-1; v_call: TRBV29-1; cdr3_aa: CSVDPGDTEAFF
clone_size: -; j_call: TRBJ2-3; v_call: TRBV29-1; cdr3_aa: CSVVNGGGQDTQYF
clone_size: -; j_call: TRBJ1-4; v_call: TRBV4-3; cdr3_aa: CASSQESGFGDEKLFF
clone_size: -; j_call: TRBJ1-4; v_call: TRBV21-1; cdr3_aa: CASSKKQRGRNPAATNEKLFF
clone_size: -; j_call: TRBJ2-3; v_call: TRBV13; cdr3_aa: CASSWERGTDTQYF
clone_size: -; j_call: TRBJ1-1; v_call: TRBV6-1; cdr3_aa: CASSESGWGRGAFF
clone_size: -; j_call: TRBJ2-1; v_call: TRBV3-1/TRBV3-2; cdr3_aa: CASSQGDRTGRFF
clone_size: -; j_call: TRBJ2-5; v_call: TRBV19; cdr3_aa: CASSIQMWGRETQYF
clone_size: -; j_call: TRBJ1-1; v_call: TRBV2; cdr3_aa: CASSFNRGVTEAFF
clone_size: -; j_call: TRBJ2-7; v_call: TRBV3-1/TRBV3-2; cdr3_aa: CASSPTSGATYEQYF
clone_size: -; j_call: TRBJ2-5; v_call: TRBV25-1; cdr3_aa: CASSDPTGEGETQYF
clone_size: once; j_call: TRBJ1-4; v_call: TRBV18; cdr3_aa: CASSAKTGFNEKLFF
clone_size: -; j_call: TRBJ1-1; v_call: TRBV5-1; cdr3_aa: CASSSGSPNTEAFF
clone_size: -; j_call: TRBJ2-7; v_call: TRBV29-1; cdr3_aa: CSVQEFSNEQYF
clone_size: -; j_call: TRBJ2-7; v_call: TRBV19; cdr3_aa: CASSTGLAGLEQYF
clone_size: -; j_call: TRBJ2-2; v_call: TRBV15; cdr3_aa: CATSSGLAVTGELFF
clone_size: -; j_call: TRBJ2-7; v_call: TRBV2; cdr3_aa: CASGGMGEQYF
clone_size: -; j_call: TRBJ1-2; v_call: TRBV7-9; cdr3_aa: CASSLTGGYGYTF
clone_size: -; j_call: TRBJ2-3; v_call: TRBV2; cdr3_aa: CASRRTTSGGITYTQYF